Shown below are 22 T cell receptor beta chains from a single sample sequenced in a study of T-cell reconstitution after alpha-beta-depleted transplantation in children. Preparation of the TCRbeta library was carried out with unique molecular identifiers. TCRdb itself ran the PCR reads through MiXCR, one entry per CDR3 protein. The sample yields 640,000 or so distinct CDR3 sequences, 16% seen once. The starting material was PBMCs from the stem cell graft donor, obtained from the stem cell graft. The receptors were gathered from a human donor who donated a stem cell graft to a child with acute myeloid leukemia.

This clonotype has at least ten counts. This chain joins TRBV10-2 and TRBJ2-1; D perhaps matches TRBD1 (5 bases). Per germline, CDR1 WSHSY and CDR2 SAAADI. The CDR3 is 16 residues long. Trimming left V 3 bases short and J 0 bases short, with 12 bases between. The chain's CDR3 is CASSDLDSLSYNEQFF. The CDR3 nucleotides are TGCGCCAGCAGTGACCTCGACAGCCTCTCCTACAATGAGCAGTTCTTC.

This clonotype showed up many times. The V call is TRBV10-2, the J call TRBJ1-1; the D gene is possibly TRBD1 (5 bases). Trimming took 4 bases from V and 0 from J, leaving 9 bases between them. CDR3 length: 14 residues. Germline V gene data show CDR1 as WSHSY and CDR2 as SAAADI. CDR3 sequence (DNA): TGCGCCAGCAGTGTAACAGGCCTGAACACTGAAGCTTTCTTT. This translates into CASSVTGLNTEAFF.

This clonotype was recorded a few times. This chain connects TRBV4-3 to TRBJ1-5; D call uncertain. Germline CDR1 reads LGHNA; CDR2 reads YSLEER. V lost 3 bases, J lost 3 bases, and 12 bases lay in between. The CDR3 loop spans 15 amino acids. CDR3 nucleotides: TGCGCCAGCAGCCAGATGAGGGTTCCCAATCAGCCCCAGCATTTT. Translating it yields CASSQMRVPNQPQHF.

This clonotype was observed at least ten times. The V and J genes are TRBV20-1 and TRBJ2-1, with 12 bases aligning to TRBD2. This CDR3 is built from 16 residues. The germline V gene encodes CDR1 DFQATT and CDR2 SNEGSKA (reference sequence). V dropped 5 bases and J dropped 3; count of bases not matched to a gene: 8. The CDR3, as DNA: TGCAGTGCTTCCCGACTAGCGGGGGAACTCTACAATGAGCAGTTCTTC. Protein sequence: CSASRLAGELYNEQFF.

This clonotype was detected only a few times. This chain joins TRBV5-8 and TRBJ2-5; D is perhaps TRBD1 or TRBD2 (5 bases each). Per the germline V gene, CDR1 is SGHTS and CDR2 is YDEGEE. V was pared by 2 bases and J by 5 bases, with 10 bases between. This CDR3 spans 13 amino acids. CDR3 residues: CASSLRGAETQYF. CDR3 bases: TGTGCCAGCAGCTTAAGGGGAGCGGAGACCCAGTACTTC.

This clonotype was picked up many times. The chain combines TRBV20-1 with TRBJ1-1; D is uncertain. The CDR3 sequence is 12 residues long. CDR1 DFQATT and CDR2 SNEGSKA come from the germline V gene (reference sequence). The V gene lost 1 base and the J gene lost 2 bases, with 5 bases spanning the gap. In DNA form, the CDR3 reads TGCAGTGCTAGAGTCGGAAACACTGAAGCTTTCTTT. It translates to CSARVGNTEAFF.

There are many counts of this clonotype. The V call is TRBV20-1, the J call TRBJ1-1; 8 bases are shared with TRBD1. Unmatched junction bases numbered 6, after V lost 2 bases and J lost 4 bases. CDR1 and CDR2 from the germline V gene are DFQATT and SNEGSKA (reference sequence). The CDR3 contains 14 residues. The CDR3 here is CSARPDRGGTEAFF. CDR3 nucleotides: TGCAGTGCTAGACCTGACAGGGGAGGCACTGAAGCTTTCTTT.

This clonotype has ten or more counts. The CDR3 bases are TGTGCCAGCAGCCTAGACTACTATGGCTACACCTTC. Translating it yields CASSLDYYGYTF. V gene TRBV9 combines with J gene TRBJ1-2; no clear D gene. V shed 4 bases and J shed 3 bases, with 7 bases lying between them. Germline CDR1 and CDR2: SGDLS and YYNGEE. The CDR3 extends over 12 amino acids.

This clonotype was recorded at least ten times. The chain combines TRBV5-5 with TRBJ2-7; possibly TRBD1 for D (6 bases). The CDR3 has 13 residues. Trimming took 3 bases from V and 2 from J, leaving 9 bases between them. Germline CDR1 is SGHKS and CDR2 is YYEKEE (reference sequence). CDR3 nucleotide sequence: TGTGCCAGCAGCTCCAAGGGGGCCTACGAGCAGTACGTC. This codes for CASSSKGAYEQYV.

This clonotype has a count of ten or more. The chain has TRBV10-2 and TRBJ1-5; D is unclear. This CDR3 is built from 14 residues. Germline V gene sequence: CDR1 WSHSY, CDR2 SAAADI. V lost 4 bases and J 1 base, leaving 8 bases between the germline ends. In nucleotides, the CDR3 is TGCGCCAGCAGTGGAGGAAGGAGCAATCAGCCCCAGCATTTT. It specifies CASSGGRSNQPQHF.

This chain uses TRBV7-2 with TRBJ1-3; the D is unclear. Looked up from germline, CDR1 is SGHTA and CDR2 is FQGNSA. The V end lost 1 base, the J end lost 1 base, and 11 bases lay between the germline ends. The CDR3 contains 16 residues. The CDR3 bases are TGTGCCAGCAGCTTAGTTCCTACATTTTCTGGAAACACCATATATTTT. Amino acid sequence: CASSLVPTFSGNTIYF.

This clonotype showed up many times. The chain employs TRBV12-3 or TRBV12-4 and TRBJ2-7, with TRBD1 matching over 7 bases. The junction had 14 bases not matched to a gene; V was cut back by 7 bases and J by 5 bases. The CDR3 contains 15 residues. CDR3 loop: CASNLGGVLSNEQYF. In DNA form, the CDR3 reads TGTGCCAGCAACCTAGGGGGCGTCTTAAGTAACGAGCAGTACTTC.

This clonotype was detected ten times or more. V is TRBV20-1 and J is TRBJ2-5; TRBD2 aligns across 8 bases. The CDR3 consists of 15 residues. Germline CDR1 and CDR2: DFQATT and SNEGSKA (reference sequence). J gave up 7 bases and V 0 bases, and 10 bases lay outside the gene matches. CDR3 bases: TGCAGTGCTAGAGACGGACTAGCTATGACTGGGACCCAGTACTTC. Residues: CSARDGLAMTGTQYF.

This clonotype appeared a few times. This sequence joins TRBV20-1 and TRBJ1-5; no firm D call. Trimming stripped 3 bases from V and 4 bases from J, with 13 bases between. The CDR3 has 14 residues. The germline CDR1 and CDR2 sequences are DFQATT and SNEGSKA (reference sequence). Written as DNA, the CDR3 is TGCAGTGCTAGTACCGGCTTTTGGAATCAGCCCCAGCATTTT. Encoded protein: CSASTGFWNQPQHF.

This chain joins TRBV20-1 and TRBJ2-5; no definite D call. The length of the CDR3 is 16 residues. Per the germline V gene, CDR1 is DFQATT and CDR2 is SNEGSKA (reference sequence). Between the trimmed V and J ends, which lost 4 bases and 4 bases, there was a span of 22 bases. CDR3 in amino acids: CSATRRGAVVLETQYF. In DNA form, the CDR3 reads TGCAGTGCTACCCGGCGAGGAGCCGTCGTCCTAGAGACCCAGTACTTC.

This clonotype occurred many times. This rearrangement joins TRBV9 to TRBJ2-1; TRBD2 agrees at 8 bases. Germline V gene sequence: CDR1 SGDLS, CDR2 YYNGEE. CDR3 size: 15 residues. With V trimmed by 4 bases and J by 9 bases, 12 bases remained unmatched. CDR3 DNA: TGTGCCAGCAGCCCATCCGGGACTAGTCTGGGTGAGCAGTTCTTC. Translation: CASSPSGTSLGEQFF.

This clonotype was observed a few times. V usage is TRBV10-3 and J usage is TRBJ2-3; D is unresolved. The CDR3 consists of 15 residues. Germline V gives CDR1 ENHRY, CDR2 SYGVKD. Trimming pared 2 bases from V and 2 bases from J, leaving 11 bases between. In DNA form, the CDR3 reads TGTGCCATCAGTGAGATAAGAACCGCCACAGATACGCAGTATTTT. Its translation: CAISEIRTATDTQYF.

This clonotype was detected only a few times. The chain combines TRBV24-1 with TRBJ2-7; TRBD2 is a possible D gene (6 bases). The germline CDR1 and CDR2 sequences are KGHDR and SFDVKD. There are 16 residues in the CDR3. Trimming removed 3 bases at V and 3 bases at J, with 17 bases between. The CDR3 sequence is CATSDPPGSSNYEQYF. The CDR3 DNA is TGTGCCACCAGTGATCCCCCCGGGAGCTCGAACTACGAGCAGTACTTC.

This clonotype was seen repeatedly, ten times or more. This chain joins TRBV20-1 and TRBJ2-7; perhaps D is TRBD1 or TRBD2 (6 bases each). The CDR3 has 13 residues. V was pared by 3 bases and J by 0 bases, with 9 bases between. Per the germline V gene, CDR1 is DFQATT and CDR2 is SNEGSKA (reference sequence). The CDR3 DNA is TGCAGTGCTAGCGGGGGCCTCTCCTACGAGCAGTACTTC. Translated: CSASGGLSYEQYF.

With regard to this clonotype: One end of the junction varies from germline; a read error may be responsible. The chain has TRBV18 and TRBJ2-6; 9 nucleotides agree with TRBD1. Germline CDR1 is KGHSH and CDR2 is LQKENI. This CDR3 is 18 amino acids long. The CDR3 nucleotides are TGTGCCAGCTCACCACCCCCGGGACAGGGCTCTGTGGCCAACGTCCTGACTTTC. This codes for CASSPPPGQGSVANVLTF.

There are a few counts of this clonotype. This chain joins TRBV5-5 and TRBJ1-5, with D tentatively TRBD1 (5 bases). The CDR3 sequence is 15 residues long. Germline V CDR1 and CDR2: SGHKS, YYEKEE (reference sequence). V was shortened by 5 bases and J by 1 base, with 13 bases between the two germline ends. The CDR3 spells CASRMGTGSNQPQHF. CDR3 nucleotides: TGTGCCAGCAGGATGGGGACGGGCAGCAATCAGCCCCAGCATTTT.

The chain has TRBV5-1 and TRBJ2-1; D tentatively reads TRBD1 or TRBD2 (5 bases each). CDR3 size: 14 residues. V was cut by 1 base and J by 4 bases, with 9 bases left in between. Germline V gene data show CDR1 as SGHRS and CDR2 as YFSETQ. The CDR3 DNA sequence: TGCGCCAGCAGCTTGTCCGGGGCTTACAATGAGCAGTTCTTC. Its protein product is CASSLSGAYNEQFF.